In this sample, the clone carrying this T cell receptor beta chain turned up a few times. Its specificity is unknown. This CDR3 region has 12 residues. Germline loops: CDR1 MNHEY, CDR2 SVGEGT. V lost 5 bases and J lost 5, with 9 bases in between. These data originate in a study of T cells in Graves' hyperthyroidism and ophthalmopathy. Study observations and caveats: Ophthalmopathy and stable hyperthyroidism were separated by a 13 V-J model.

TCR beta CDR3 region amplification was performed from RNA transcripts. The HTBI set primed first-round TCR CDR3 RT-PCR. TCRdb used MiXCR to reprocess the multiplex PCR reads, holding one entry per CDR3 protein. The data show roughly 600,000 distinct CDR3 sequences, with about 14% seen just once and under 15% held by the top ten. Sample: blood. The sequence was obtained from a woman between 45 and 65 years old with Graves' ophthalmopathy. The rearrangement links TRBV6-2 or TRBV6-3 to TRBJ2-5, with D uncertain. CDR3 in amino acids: CASSKYSETQYF. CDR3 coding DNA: TGTGCCAGCAGTAAATACTCCGAGACCCAGTACTTC.